The 7 T cell receptor beta chains in this list originate from one sample, sequenced in a study of T cell changes during pregnancy in multiple sclerosis (dated by TCRdb to about 2019). Libraries were made using the immunoSEQ multiplex PCR assay. TCRdb provides this immuneACCESS table in a form limited to in-frame rearrangements. Some clones are lacking; in checked studies, under half of them reflect an unresolved V gene, and why the rest are absent is not known. This sample holds 65,000 to 95,000 clones; roughly 94% were observed only once. The top ten hold more than 0.85% of the sample. The specimen was peripheral blood, collected in the second trimester of pregnancy. These receptors were collected from a female donor in good health, enrolled as a control in a pregnancy study.

V is TRBV11-2 and J is TRBJ2-3; 8 positions match TRBD2. Germline V gene lookup returns CDR1 SGHAT and CDR2 FQNNGV. This CDR3 is 16 amino acids long. J was trimmed by 2 bases and V by 1 base; bases with no gene match: 5. The CDR3 DNA reads TGTGCCAGCAGCTTAGCGGGAGGGCCGAACACAGATACGCAGTATTTT. This codes for CASSLAGGPNTDTQYF.

The V and J genes are TRBV6-6 and TRBJ1-3; no clear D. Germline-derived CDR1 and CDR2 are MNHNY and SVGAGI (reference sequence). Trimming removed 3 bases from V and 0 bases from J, with 12 bases in between. This CDR3 has 16 residues. The CDR3 is CASSYRTPSSGNTIYF. The CDR3, as DNA: TGTGCCAGCAGTTATCGTACTCCAAGCTCTGGAAACACCATATATTTT.

The chain is built from TRBV9 and TRBJ1-2, with a weak D call TRBD1 (6 bases). Germline CDR1 reads SGDLS; CDR2 reads YYNGEE. Trimming shortened V by 3 bases and J by 3 bases, and 9 bases separated the two germline ends. The CDR3 spans 13 residues. The CDR3 sequence: CASSAGQYYGYTF. In DNA form, the CDR3 reads TGTGCCAGCAGCGCCGGACAGTACTATGGCTACACCTTC. The entire variable domain, with the rest obtained from reference TRBV9 and TRBJ1-2, is as follows: DSGVTQTPKHLITATGQRVTLRCSPRSGDLSVYWYQQSLDQGLQFLIQYYNGEERAKGNILERFSAQQFPDLHSELNLSSLELGDSALYFCASSAGQYYGYTFGSGTRLTVV.

V usage is TRBV5-1 and J usage is TRBJ1-2, with TRBD1 identical over 8 bases. The V gene's germline CDR1 is SGHRS and CDR2 YFSETQ. CDR3 size: 15 residues. V shed 1 base and J 4 bases; nucleotides not matched to a gene: 6. CDR3 DNA sequence: TGCGCCAGCAGCTTGACGGCAGGGGGCGGCTATGGCTACACCTTC. It translates to CASSLTAGGGYGYTF.

The chain uses TRBV5-4 and TRBJ2-7, with D unclear. The CDR3 extends over 15 amino acids. Germline CDR1 is SGHNT and CDR2 is YYREEE (reference sequence). V was cut by 3 bases and J by 4 bases, with 17 bases left in between. DNA of the CDR3: TGTGCCAGCAGCTCCGTTCCCGGGTCCGGGTACGAGCAGTACTTC. It specifies CASSSVPGSGYEQYF.

The chain couples TRBV28 to TRBJ2-5; the match to TRBD2 covers 16 bases. This CDR3 spans 17 amino acids. The J segment lost 2 bases and the V segment lost 7 bases, leaving 7 bases of the junction unmatched. The germline gives CDR1 MDHEN, CDR2 SYDVKM. The DNA of the CDR3 is TGTGCCAGCACCCCGGGGGGACTAGCGGGAGGGCAAGAGACCCAGTACTTC. It translates to CASTPGGLAGGQETQYF.

The chain carries TRBV7-9 and TRBJ2-1, with TRBD2 matching 10 bases. V gave up 1 base and J gave up 4 bases; unmatched junction bases: 4. This CDR3 comprises 16 residues. Germline lookup yields CDR1 SEHNR and CDR2 FQNEAQ (reference sequence). Here the CDR3 reads CASSLVVSGGYNEQFF. DNA of the CDR3: TGTGCCAGCAGCTTAGTAGTTAGCGGGGGGTACAATGAGCAGTTCTTC.